These T cell receptor beta chains were read from a single sample in a study of CD4 and CD8 cells across lung adenocarcinoma regions. Each CDR3 protein is one row after TCRdb ran MiXCR on the PCR reads. Of around 10,000 distinct CDR3 sequences in the sample, 46% were seen once. Sequencing was done on a sample of CD4+ T cells from the margin of a lung tumor. The source is a female donor with lung adenocarcinoma. The CD4 and CD8 labels of this study may be unreliable. Each CDR3 is given with its conserved first and last residue. Fields, in order: clone size, D gene, V gene, J gene, CDR3 DNA, CDR3 protein. D genes are given only for firm matches. Some rows mark clone size as missing; the rest say once, few, many or name a class of expanded clone.

clone_size: medium-sized
d_call: .
v_call: TRBV6-1
j_call: TRBJ2-5
cdr3_nt: TGTGCCAGCAGAAAGACAGGCTCGATCCAAGAGACCCAGTACTTC
cdr3_aa: CASRKTGSIQETQYF

clone_size: .
d_call: TRBD2
v_call: TRBV7-6
j_call: TRBJ2-3
cdr3_nt: TGTGCCAGCAGCTTAGAGGCTAGCGGGACGACAGATACGCAGTATTTT
cdr3_aa: CASSLEASGTTDTQYF

clone_size: .
d_call: TRBD2
v_call: TRBV10-1
j_call: TRBJ2-3
cdr3_nt: TGCGCCAGCAGTGACCCGGGACTAGCGGGAGGAGGAGATACGCAGTATTTT
cdr3_aa: CASSDPGLAGGGDTQYF

clone_size: medium-sized
d_call: .
v_call: TRBV6-2/TRBV6-3
j_call: TRBJ2-1
cdr3_nt: TGTGCCAGCAGCTCGGACTACTCCCTAAGCTCCTACAATGAGCAGTTCTTC
cdr3_aa: CASSSDYSLSSYNEQFF

clone_size: medium-sized
d_call: TRBD2
v_call: TRBV12-3/TRBV12-4
j_call: TRBJ2-5
cdr3_nt: TGTGCCAGCACTTCTGGCGGGAGAGGCGAGACCCAGTACTTC
cdr3_aa: CASTSGGRGETQYF

clone_size: few
d_call: .
v_call: TRBV6-2/TRBV6-3
j_call: TRBJ2-3
cdr3_nt: TGTGCCAGCAGTTATATGGGGGCAGATACGCAGTATTTT
cdr3_aa: CASSYMGADTQYF

clone_size: few
d_call: .
v_call: TRBV3-1
j_call: TRBJ2-5
cdr3_nt: TGTGCCAGCAGCCAAGAGGGGAAGACCCAGTACTTC
cdr3_aa: CASSQEGKTQYF

clone_size: once
d_call: TRBD2
v_call: TRBV6-1
j_call: TRBJ2-5
cdr3_nt: TGTGCCAGCAGTGAAGGTGTGGGCCTAGCGGGAGGTAGCACAGATACGCAGTACTTC
cdr3_aa: CASSEGVGLAGGSTDTQYF

clone_size: .
d_call: .
v_call: TRBV28
j_call: TRBJ2-7
cdr3_nt: TGTGCCAGCAGTTTTAAGGGGGTGCCCTACGAGCAGTACTTC
cdr3_aa: CASSFKGVPYEQYF

clone_size: medium-sized
d_call: TRBD1
v_call: TRBV6-5
j_call: TRBJ1-6
cdr3_nt: TGTGCCAGCAGTTACACGACAGGGGACGATTCACCCCTCCACTTT
cdr3_aa: CASSYTTGDDSPLHF

clone_size: .
d_call: TRBD2
v_call: TRBV27
j_call: TRBJ2-2
cdr3_nt: TGTGCCAGCCAACGCGAACGACTAGCTTCAAACACCGAGGCGCAGTTTTTT
cdr3_aa: CASQRERLASNTEAQFF

clone_size: .
d_call: TRBD1
v_call: TRBV5-5
j_call: TRBJ2-7
cdr3_nt: TGTGCCAGCATGAGGGGGCTTGGCTACGAGCAGTACTTC
cdr3_aa: CASMRGLGYEQYF

clone_size: once
d_call: .
v_call: TRBV6-1
j_call: TRBJ2-2
cdr3_nt: TGTGCCAGCACTGCCCCGGCAGAGGGCGCAGAGACGCTGTTTTTT
cdr3_aa: CASTAPAEGAETLFF

clone_size: .
d_call: TRBD2
v_call: TRBV6-2/TRBV6-3
j_call: TRBJ2-7
cdr3_nt: TGTGCCAGCGCCCTAGCGGGAGAGCAGTACTTC
cdr3_aa: CASALAGEQYF

clone_size: .
d_call: .
v_call: TRBV6-2/TRBV6-3
j_call: TRBJ2-7
cdr3_nt: TGTGCCAGCAGTTACAGCCACTACGAGCAGTACTTC
cdr3_aa: CASSYSHYEQYF

clone_size: few
d_call: TRBD1
v_call: TRBV6-4
j_call: TRBJ2-3
cdr3_nt: TGTGCCAGCAGCGGACAGGGTGGCAAAGATACTCAGTATTTT
cdr3_aa: CASSGQGGKDTQYF

clone_size: many
d_call: .
v_call: TRBV6-5
j_call: TRBJ1-1
cdr3_nt: TGTGCCAGCAGTTACCCGGCCGGGGCGGGGAACACTGAAGCTTTCTTT
cdr3_aa: CASSYPAGAGNTEAFF

clone_size: .
d_call: .
v_call: TRBV10-3
j_call: TRBJ2-7
cdr3_nt: TGTGCCATCGACAAATTCTACGAGCAGTACTTC
cdr3_aa: CAIDKFYEQYF

clone_size: many
d_call: .
v_call: TRBV6-1
j_call: TRBJ1-1
cdr3_nt: TGTGCCAGCAGCCTGGGACCGAACACTGAAGCTTTCTTT
cdr3_aa: CASSLGPNTEAFF

clone_size: few
d_call: TRBD1
v_call: TRBV6-2/TRBV6-3
j_call: TRBJ2-7
cdr3_nt: TGTGCCAGCAGTTACTTCGGGACAGGGCGTTCGCAGTACTTC
cdr3_aa: CASSYFGTGRSQYF

clone_size: .
d_call: .
v_call: TRBV7-2
j_call: TRBJ2-1
cdr3_nt: TGTGCCAGCAGCTTAGCGAGAGCGTCCTACGAGCAGTTCTTC
cdr3_aa: CASSLARASYEQFF

clone_size: .
d_call: .
v_call: TRBV6-2/TRBV6-3
j_call: TRBJ2-3
cdr3_nt: TGTGCCAGCAGTTACGGGAAGGGCCTTAGGGGGGATACGCAGTATTTT
cdr3_aa: CASSYGKGLRGDTQYF

clone_size: .
d_call: .
v_call: TRBV11-2
j_call: TRBJ1-2
cdr3_nt: TGTGCCAGCAGCTTAGCTGCAGGGCTGGGCTACACCTTC
cdr3_aa: CASSLAAGLGYTF

clone_size: .
d_call: .
v_call: TRBV11-2
j_call: TRBJ1-1
cdr3_nt: TGTGCCAGCAGACCTAACACTGAAGCTTTCTTT
cdr3_aa: CASRPNTEAFF

clone_size: .
d_call: TRBD2
v_call: TRBV9
j_call: TRBJ2-3
cdr3_nt: TGTGCCAGCAGCGGGACTAGCGGGAGCACAGATACGCAGTATTTT
cdr3_aa: CASSGTSGSTDTQYF

clone_size: medium-sized
d_call: .
v_call: TRBV12-3/TRBV12-4
j_call: TRBJ1-2
cdr3_nt: TGTGCCAGCTGGGCCAGTCGATATGGCTACACCTTC
cdr3_aa: CASWASRYGYTF

clone_size: large
d_call: .
v_call: TRBV6-1
j_call: TRBJ2-1
cdr3_nt: TGTGCCAGCAGACGAGCGGATTTCCCCTACAATGAGCAGTTCTTC
cdr3_aa: CASRRADFPYNEQFF

clone_size: medium-sized
d_call: TRBD2
v_call: TRBV6-5
j_call: TRBJ2-3
cdr3_nt: TGTGCCAGCAGTTTCGCGAGCGGGAGTACAGATACGCAGTATTTT
cdr3_aa: CASSFASGSTDTQYF

clone_size: few
d_call: .
v_call: TRBV10-3
j_call: TRBJ2-1
cdr3_nt: TGTGCCATCAGTGAGCGAGCTAGCGATGAGCAGTTCTTC
cdr3_aa: CAISERASDEQFF

clone_size: .
d_call: .
v_call: TRBV4-1
j_call: TRBJ2-3
cdr3_nt: TGCGCCAGCAGCCAAGTTGAGCGGGCTAAAAACATGCAGTATTTT
cdr3_aa: CASSQVERAKNMQYF

clone_size: .
d_call: TRBD2
v_call: TRBV10-3
j_call: TRBJ2-4
cdr3_nt: TGTGCGGGGTCCGGGGGGAGAGACACAGATACCCAGTATTTC
cdr3_aa: CAGSGGRDTDTQYF

clone_size: .
d_call: .
v_call: TRBV20-1
j_call: TRBJ2-1
cdr3_nt: TGCAGTGCTAGCGCCCCTGATTTGTATGAGCAGTTCTTC
cdr3_aa: CSASAPDLYEQFF

clone_size: few
d_call: TRBD2
v_call: TRBV4-2
j_call: TRBJ2-3
cdr3_nt: TGTGCCAGCAGCCAACGGGGGGGGAGCACAGATACGCAGTATTTT
cdr3_aa: CASSQRGGSTDTQYF

clone_size: many
d_call: TRBD1
v_call: TRBV6-5
j_call: TRBJ1-2
cdr3_nt: TGTGCCAGCAGTTACTCGGGACAGATTAACGGTGGCTACACCTTC
cdr3_aa: CASSYSGQINGGYTF

clone_size: .
d_call: .
v_call: TRBV6-1
j_call: TRBJ2-3
cdr3_nt: TGTGCCAGGAAACGACAGGCTGGGGGCACAGATGCGCAGTATTTT
cdr3_aa: CARKRQAGGTDAQYF

clone_size: medium-sized
d_call: .
v_call: TRBV7-2
j_call: TRBJ2-5
cdr3_nt: TGTGCCAGCAGCCCGCGGACAACCCAAGAGACCCAGTACTTC
cdr3_aa: CASSPRTTQETQYF

clone_size: .
d_call: TRBD2
v_call: TRBV10-1
j_call: TRBJ2-3
cdr3_nt: TGCGCCAGGGCCCGGGGGGGCCGAGGAGGAGATACGCAGTATTTT
cdr3_aa: CARARGGRGGDTQYF

clone_size: .
d_call: .
v_call: TRBV27
j_call: TRBJ2-5
cdr3_nt: TGTGCCAGCAGTCCCGTGGGGGGCCCAAAGACCCAGTACTTC
cdr3_aa: CASSPVGGPKTQYF

clone_size: few
d_call: .
v_call: TRBV15
j_call: TRBJ2-5
cdr3_nt: TGTGCCACCAGCAGAAGGGGAGAGACCCAGTACTTC
cdr3_aa: CATSRRGETQYF

clone_size: .
d_call: .
v_call: TRBV6-1
j_call: TRBJ2-2
cdr3_nt: TGTGCCAGCGGCGTACCGGCTGTGAGCACAGATACGCTGTTTTTT
cdr3_aa: CASGVPAVSTDTLFF

clone_size: .
d_call: .
v_call: TRBV6-1
j_call: TRBJ2-4
cdr3_nt: TGTCGCGTCTCGGGGCATGGAGCCAAAAACATTCAGTACTTC
cdr3_aa: CRVSGHGAKNIQYF

clone_size: .
d_call: TRBD2
v_call: TRBV27
j_call: TRBJ2-2
cdr3_nt: TGTGCCAGCAGTTTACGGGAGGGGGGTCTGAGCACCGGGGAGCTGTTTTTT
cdr3_aa: CASSLREGGLSTGELFF

clone_size: .
d_call: TRBD1
v_call: TRBV5-8
j_call: TRBJ1-2
cdr3_nt: TGTGCCAGCGGGAGGGGGCTCTTAGGCTACACCTTC
cdr3_aa: CASGRGLLGYTF

clone_size: once
d_call: .
v_call: TRBV27
j_call: TRBJ2-6
cdr3_nt: TGTGCCAGCAGTTTAGGAAGGGCTCCGGGCGCCAACGACCAGACCTTC
cdr3_aa: CASSLGRAPGANDQTF

clone_size: .
d_call: .
v_call: TRBV6-4
j_call: TRBJ2-2
cdr3_nt: TGTGCCAGCAGTGAAGGCACCGGGGAGCTGTTTTTT
cdr3_aa: CASSEGTGELFF

clone_size: few
d_call: .
v_call: TRBV4-2
j_call: TRBJ2-4
cdr3_nt: TGTGCCAGCAGCCAACAAGTTCAACAGGGCCCTCTAGCCAAAAACATTCAGTACTTC
cdr3_aa: CASSQQVQQGPLAKNIQYF

clone_size: .
d_call: TRBD2
v_call: TRBV6-4
j_call: TRBJ2-7
cdr3_nt: TGTGCCAGCAGTGTAGCTAGCGGGAGTGGCTACGAGCAGTACTTC
cdr3_aa: CASSVASGSGYEQYF

clone_size: .
d_call: TRBD2
v_call: TRBV6-5
j_call: TRBJ2-5
cdr3_nt: TGTGCCAGCAGTTACGCGGGAGCGGAGACCCAGTACTTC
cdr3_aa: CASSYAGAETQYF

clone_size: .
d_call: .
v_call: TRBV10-2
j_call: TRBJ1-1
cdr3_nt: TGCGCCAGCAGTGATCAGGCAGGTTTTGAAGCTTTCTTT
cdr3_aa: CASSDQAGFEAFF

clone_size: medium-sized
d_call: .
v_call: TRBV6-1
j_call: TRBJ1-5
cdr3_nt: TGTGCCAGCAGTGAAGCCTGGGGCCGAGGAAACAATCAGCCCCAGCATTTT
cdr3_aa: CASSEAWGRGNNQPQHF

clone_size: .
d_call: .
v_call: TRBV7-2
j_call: TRBJ2-1
cdr3_nt: TGTGCCAGCAGCCCCTCCAATGAGCAGTTCTTC
cdr3_aa: CASSPSNEQFF

clone_size: few
d_call: .
v_call: TRBV10-1
j_call: TRBJ2-5
cdr3_nt: TGCGCCAGCAGTTTGTCTGCAGGTGAGGTCGCCATGCAAGAGACCCAGTACTTC
cdr3_aa: CASSLSAGEVAMQETQYF

clone_size: medium-sized
d_call: TRBD1
v_call: TRBV6-1
j_call: TRBJ2-1
cdr3_nt: TGTGCCAGCAGATCTACAGGGGTTAATGAGCAGTTCTTC
cdr3_aa: CASRSTGVNEQFF

clone_size: .
d_call: TRBD2
v_call: TRBV6-4
j_call: TRBJ2-1
cdr3_nt: TGTGCCAGCAGTCTGACTAGCGGGAGTCTGGGTGAGCAGTTTTTC
cdr3_aa: CASSLTSGSLGEQFF

clone_size: medium-sized
d_call: TRBD2
v_call: TRBV6-5
j_call: TRBJ2-2
cdr3_nt: TGTGCCAGCAGTACTAGCGGGAGGGACACCGGGGAGCTGTTTTTT
cdr3_aa: CASSTSGRDTGELFF